The following is a T cell receptor (beta chain) sequence with its context. This record comes from a study of response to subunit inactivated influenza vaccine. The V gene's germline CDR1 is SGHRS and CDR2 YFSETQ. Trimming removed 4 bases at V and 0 bases at J, with 10 bases between. CDR3 size: 14 residues. TCRdb redid the calling of the RT-PCR reads with MiXCR, one entry per CDR3 protein. In the table there are some 550,000 distinct CDR3 sequences, around a quarter of which are singletons. The data were also submitted as part of a second study, on T cells expressing NK-cell markers. As that study records: UMI-tagged 5'RACE template switching yielded the TCR beta cDNA. HCMV seropositivity characterized most of the eight sequenced donors, and seronegativity one. Dominant NKG2C+ clonotypes were found to form about 1.0-8% of CD8+ T cells in a handful of donors.

This rearrangement joins TRBV5-1 to TRBJ1-1, with TRBD1 as a possible D gene (5 bases). This sample comprised CD4+ T cells sorted from PBMCs, obtained approximately 13 days after vaccination. The sequence came from a man aged 50 to 59 who received an inactivated influenza vaccine. CDR3 DNA sequence: TGCGCCAGCAGCAATCAGGACATGAACACTGAAGCTTTCTTT. Protein product: CASSNQDMNTEAFF.